Given below is one T cell receptor (beta chain) in context. Its antigen is undetermined. A clone one base away is much larger, so this may be a read error. Sampling around 10 ml of fresh peripheral blood provided the PBMCs. This sample was included in a study of Graves' ophthalmopathy and Graves' hyperthyroidism. Study-level points and caveats: Forecasting of ophthalmopathy progression by the model achieved around 68% sensitivity and 72.22% specificity.

Transcripts of RNA were the source for amplifying TCR beta CDR3 regions. Scientists carried out first-round RT-PCR using HTBI primers and then a second-round multiplex PCR. From the multiplex PCR reads, TCRdb called clonotypes with MiXCR, one entry per CDR3 protein. The sample has about 640,000 distinct CDR3 sequences, about two fifths seen once. There are 14 residues in the CDR3. The V and J ends lost 4 bases and 5 bases respectively, with 15 bases between them. Germline values: CDR1 SGDLS, CDR2 YYNGEE. The chain recombines TRBV9 with TRBJ1-2, with unresolved D. The receptor's source is an adult man with Graves' ophthalmopathy. Material for sequencing was peripheral blood. CDR3 bases: TGTGCCAGCAGCAGACCGGAACAAAGTTATGGCTACACCTTC. Translated, it gives CASSRPEQSYGYTF.